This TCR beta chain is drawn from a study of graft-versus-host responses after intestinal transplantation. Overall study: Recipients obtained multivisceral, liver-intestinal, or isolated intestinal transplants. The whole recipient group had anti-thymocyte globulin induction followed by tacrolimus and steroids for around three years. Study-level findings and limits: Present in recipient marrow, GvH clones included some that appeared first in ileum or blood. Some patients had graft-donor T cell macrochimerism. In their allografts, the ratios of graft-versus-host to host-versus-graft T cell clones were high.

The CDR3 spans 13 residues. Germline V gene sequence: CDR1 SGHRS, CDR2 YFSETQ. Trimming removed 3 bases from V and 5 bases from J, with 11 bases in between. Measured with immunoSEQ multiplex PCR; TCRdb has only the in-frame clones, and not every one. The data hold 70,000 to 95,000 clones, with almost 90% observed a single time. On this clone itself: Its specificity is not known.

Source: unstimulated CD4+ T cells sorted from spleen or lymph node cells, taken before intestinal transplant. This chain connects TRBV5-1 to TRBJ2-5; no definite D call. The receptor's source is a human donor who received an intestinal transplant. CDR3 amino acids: CASSSEAWETQYF. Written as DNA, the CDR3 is TGCGCCAGCAGCTCAGAGGCCTGGGAGACCCAGTACTTC.